This TCR beta chain was sequenced during a study of blood T cell repertoires in COVID-19. Study-level information: The United States, Italy and Spain were the sources of the acute and convalescent COVID-19 samples. The analysed material was cDNA or gDNA that came from T cells, B-cell-depleted T cells, or PBMCs.

V shed 6 bases and J shed 1 base, with 6 bases lying between them. The CDR3 consists of 12 residues. CDR1 and CDR2 (germline): MNHEY, SVGAGI. Generated by immunoSEQ multiplex PCR, the TCRdb table keeps only in-frame clones and is missing some. The sample holds hundreds of thousands of clones, roughly 85% seen once. Sequencing was carried out using PBMCs or T cells enriched from blood (not recorded which). This chain connects TRBV6-5 to TRBJ1-1, with D unresolved. The receptor was isolated from a woman aged 18-30 years with acute COVID-19. The CDR3 loop is CASSLENTEAFF. The CDR3 nucleotides are TGTGCCAGCAGCCTAGAGAACACTGAAGCTTTCTTT.